Each of the 7 T cell receptor beta chains below was sequenced from the same sample in a study of tumor-infiltrating lymphocytes in localized non-small cell lung cancer. Here immunoSEQ multiplex PCR was the method, and the copy in TCRdb shows in-frame clones only, minus some. Of roughly 9,200 clones listed, around 80% are singletons. The sequenced sample consisted of uninvolved lung tissue not adjacent to the tumor. The receptors shown here come from a human donor with non-small cell lung cancer.

The J gene is TRBJ2-7, the V gene TRBV6-6; maybe TRBD2 (6 bases). CDR1 and CDR2 (germline): MNHNY, SVGAGI (reference sequence). V shed 2 bases and J shed 3 bases, with 11 bases lying between them. The CDR3 runs to 14 residues. In nucleotides, the CDR3 is TGTGCCAGCAGTTACGGAGGGAACCTCTACGAGCAGTACTTC. This gives the protein CASSYGGNLYEQYF.

The chain recombines TRBV5-1 with TRBJ2-1; 15 nucleotides align to TRBD2. Germline lookup yields CDR1 SGHRS and CDR2 YFSETQ. Trimming removed 3 bases from V and 10 bases from J; junction bases left unmatched: 5. The CDR3 sequence is 15 residues long. Here the CDR3 reads CASSSGLAGGDEQFF. CDR3 bases: TGCGCCAGCAGCTCGGGACTAGCGGGAGGAGACGAGCAGTTCTTC.

The chain has TRBV19 and TRBJ2-2; 10 nucleotides match TRBD2. After removal of 4 bases from V and 6 bases from J, the junction contained 5 bases not matched to a gene. The CDR3 sequence is 15 residues long. CDR1 and CDR2 (germline): LNHDA, SQIVND (reference sequence). The CDR3 loop is CASSTSGRTSGELFF. CDR3 nucleotides: TGTGCCAGTAGTACTAGCGGGAGAACGTCCGGGGAGCTGTTTTTT.

The chain has TRBV11-2 and TRBJ1-1, with TRBD1 identical over 8 bases. After removal of 6 bases from V and 5 bases from J, the junction contained 5 bases not matched to a gene. This CDR3 has 13 amino acids. Germline CDR1 reads SGHAT; CDR2 reads FQNNGV. CDR3 loop: CASSQQGGTEAFF. In nucleotides, the CDR3 is TGTGCCAGCAGTCAACAGGGGGGGACTGAAGCTTTCTTT.

The chain links TRBV5-1 to TRBJ1-1; tentative D call: TRBD1 (6 bases). The CDR3 extends over 16 amino acids. From germline, CDR1 is SGHRS and CDR2 YFSETQ. Trimming pared 4 bases from V and 4 bases from J, leaving 20 bases between. CDR3 sequence (DNA): TGCGCCAGCAGCCTGGGGGGGGGCCTGTATAGCACTGAAGCTTTCTTT. It translates to CASSLGGGLYSTEAFF.

V and J are TRBV30 and TRBJ2-3; 8 bases are a match to TRBD2. The CDR3 loop spans 14 amino acids. After removal of 1 base from V and 3 bases from J, the junction contained 3 bases not matched to a gene. The germline gives CDR1 GTSNPN, CDR2 SVGIG (reference sequence). CDR3 bases: TGTGCCTGGAGTGGATCGGGAGGGACAGATACGCAGTATTTT. Encoded protein: CAWSGSGGTDTQYF.

The CDR3 spells CAWSVRWKREGEQFF. The CDR3 DNA reads as TGTGCCTGGAGTGTACGGTGGAAGCGGGAGGGTGAGCAGTTCTTC. The V gene is TRBV30, the J gene TRBJ2-1; 10 bases align to TRBD2. The CDR3 runs to 15 residues. With 0 bases clipped from V and 9 bases from J, the junction kept 8 bases outside the gene matches. Germline CDR1 is GTSNPN and CDR2 is SVGIG (reference sequence).